Presented here are 7 T cell receptor beta chains from one specimen sequenced in a study of CD8 T cells in ankylosing spondylitis. TCRdb independently ran MiXCR on the 5' RACE reads; one entry per CDR3 protein. The repertoire includes fewer than 400,000 distinct CDR3 sequences, roughly 8% of them detected once, and roughly 14% sits in the top ten. Antigens of these TCRs are unknown. The study, taken as a whole, reports: About 8 highly homologous variants formed a TCR beta motif that appeared characteristic of ankylosing spondylitis blood.

The sequencing input was blood, either unsorted or a sorted T cell fraction (not recorded which). These receptors were taken from a male donor with ankylosing spondylitis.

The chain combines TRBV5-1 with TRBJ2-1; 10 bases are a match to TRBD1. The CDR3 sequence is 15 residues long. Germline loops: CDR1 SGHRS, CDR2 YFSETQ. The V gene end was trimmed by 4 bases and the J gene end by 7 bases; junction bases not matched to a gene: 8. The CDR3 sequence is CASSPRDRGQNEQFF. CDR3 nucleotide sequence: TGCGCCAGCAGCCCCCGGGACAGGGGACAAAATGAGCAGTTCTTC.

This clonotype was detected a few times. The CDR3 DNA sequence: TGTGCCATCAGTGTTCGACAGGGCTACGAGCAGTACTTC. Translated: CAISVRQGYEQYF. J is TRBJ2-7 and V is TRBV10-3; 7 nucleotides line up with TRBD1. The CDR3 is made up of 13 amino acids. The junction had 3 bases not matched to a gene; V was cut back by 4 bases and J by 3 bases. Looked up from germline, CDR1 is ENHRY and CDR2 is SYGVKD.

The V call is TRBV28, the J call TRBJ2-4; 15 nucleotides line up with TRBD2. CDR3 length: 18 amino acids. Per germline, CDR1 MDHEN and CDR2 SYDVKM. The trim removed 6 bases at V and 1 base at J, leaving 7 bases unmatched. CDR3 DNA: TGTGCCAGCAGCCCAGGGACTAGCGGGAGGAGGGCCAAAAACATTCAGTACTTC. Translated: CASSPGTSGRRAKNIQYF. Complete variable domain (other parts from reference TRBV28 and TRBJ2-4): DVKVTQSSRYLVKRTGEKVFLECVQDMDHENMFWYRQDPGLGLRLIYFSYDVKMKEKGDIPEGYSVSREKKERFSLILESASTNQTSMYLCASSPGTSGRRAKNIQYFGAGTRLSVL.

The V gene is TRBV5-1, the J gene TRBJ2-5; 10 nucleotides match TRBD1. V shed 4 bases and J 5 bases; nucleotides not matched to a gene: 8. This CDR3 has 15 residues. Germline V lookup: CDR1 SGHRS, CDR2 YFSETQ. CDR3 nucleotide sequence: TGCGCCAGCAGCCCGCCGACAGGGGGCCGTGAGACCCAGTACTTC. It specifies CASSPPTGGRETQYF.

The chain couples TRBV30 to TRBJ2-3; D assignment may be TRBD1 or TRBD2 (5 bases each). Germline V gives CDR1 GTSNPN, CDR2 SVGIG (reference sequence). This CDR3 contains 13 residues. The V gene lost 8 bases and the J gene lost 9 bases, with 21 bases spanning the gap. The DNA of the CDR3 is TGTGCCCAGGATTCGGGACCTAGCCTGACGCAGTATTTT. It specifies CAQDSGPSLTQYF.

A few counts support this clonotype. This sequence joins TRBV3-1 and TRBJ2-1, with 12 bases aligning to TRBD2. The CDR3 runs 14 residues. Germline loops: CDR1 LGHDT, CDR2 YNNKEL (reference sequence). After removal of 1 base from V and 15 bases from J, the junction contained 7 bases not matched to a gene. As DNA, the CDR3 is TGTGCCAGCAGCCAAGGACTAGCGGGAGAAGGGGCGTTCTTC. Protein: CASSQGLAGEGAFF.

This clonotype occurred many times. The V and J genes are TRBV10-3 and TRBJ2-1; 10 bases match TRBD2. CDR3 length: 14 amino acids. Trimming cost V 4 bases and J 6 bases; bases outside gene matches: 3. CDR1 ENHRY and CDR2 SYGVKD come from the germline V gene. CDR3 region: CAISVGLASNEQFF. CDR3 coding DNA: TGTGCCATCAGTGTGGGACTAGCGTCCAATGAGCAGTTCTTC.